A selection of T cell receptor beta chains follows, all from one sample in a study of blood T cell repertoires in COVID-19. Some clones are missing from TCRdb's copy, which holds only in-frame ones; the method was immunoSEQ multiplex PCR. The table includes under 200,000 clones, 86% detected once. The source material was PBMCs or T cells enriched from blood (not recorded which). Receptor source: a man in his forties with acute COVID-19. The CDR3 runs from the conserved cysteine through the conserved F or W. A D gene is named only where the DNA matches it firmly. The size field is filled for only some rows; it gives once, few, many or a size class.

>TRBV7-6|NA|TRBJ1-6|NA
TGTGCCAGCAGCTCAACCAGGACTGGGAATTCACCCCTCCACTTT
CASSSTRTGNSPLHF
>TRBV28|NA|TRBJ2-2|NA
TGTGCCAGCAGCACACAGGGGAACACCGGGGAGCTGTTTTTT
CASSTQGNTGELFF
>TRBV6-5|TRBD2|TRBJ2-7|once
TGTGCCAGCAAATCAGGACTAGCGGGAGGCTACGAGCAGTACTTC
CASKSGLAGGYEQYF
>TRBV6-5|TRBD2|TRBJ2-5|NA
TGTGCCAGCAGTTACTCCGGGGGGGAGACCCAGTACTTC
CASSYSGGETQYF
>TRBV2|NA|TRBJ2-1|NA
TGTGCCAGCAAGAGGCTAGTGGTCTACAATGAGCAGTTCTTC
CASKRLVVYNEQFF
>TRBV4-1|TRBD1|TRBJ1-2|NA
TGCGCCAGCAGCCAAGACAGGGGACAGTATGGCTACACCTTC
CASSQDRGQYGYTF
>TRBV2|NA|TRBJ2-5|NA
TGTGCCAGCAGTTTCGAGAACGAAGAGACCCAGTACTTC
CASSFENEETQYF
>TRBV7-3|NA|TRBJ2-3|NA
TGTGCCAGCAGCTCCCGAGGGGGGAAACAGGGGGATACGCAGTATTTT
CASSSRGGKQGDTQYF
>TRBV3-1/TRBV3-2|TRBD1|TRBJ1-2|once
TGTGCCAGCAGCCAAGAGAGGGACAGAGAAAACTATGGCTACACCTTC
CASSQERDRENYGYTF
>TRBV28|TRBD1|TRBJ2-1|NA
TGTGCCAGCAGGCTGAGACAGGGTTGGGGCAATGAGCAGTTCTTC
CASRLRQGWGNEQFF
>TRBV13|NA|TRBJ1-1|once
TGTGCCAGCAGCGTCACGGTCACTGAAGCTTTCTTT
CASSVTVTEAFF
>TRBV29-1|NA|TRBJ2-1|NA
TGCAGCGTTGGACTCCCGGCGCGAGGTGAGCAGTTCTTC
CSVGLPARGEQFF
>TRBV5-5|NA|TRBJ2-1|NA
TGTGCCAGCAGTCTACAGAGCTCCTACAATGAGCAGTTCTTC
CASSLQSSYNEQFF
>TRBV4-3|NA|TRBJ1-2|NA
TGCGCCAGCAGCACCGGGAAACTGAAATCCCCCTACGGCTACACCTTC
CASSTGKLKSPYGYTF
>TRBV7-9|NA|TRBJ1-1|NA
TGTGCCAGCAGCTTGTCTTACGGTTTAGCTTTCTTT
CASSLSYGLAFF
>TRBV5-6|TRBD1|TRBJ2-3|NA
TGTGCCAGCAGCTTAGGGGGCGCGACAGATACGCAGTATTTT
CASSLGGATDTQYF
>TRBV5-1|TRBD2|TRBJ2-5|NA
TGCGCCAGCTGGTCCGGACTAGCGGGAGAAGGAAAAGAGACCCAGTACTTC
CASWSGLAGEGKETQYF
>TRBV6-5|NA|TRBJ1-1|NA
TGTGCCAGCACGACACGGATGAACACTGAAGCTTTCTTT
CASTTRMNTEAFF
>TRBV3-1/TRBV3-2|NA|TRBJ1-2|NA
TGTGCCAGCAGCCTGCTTAGGGAAGGGGATGGCTACACCTTC
CASSLLREGDGYTF
>TRBV6-5|TRBD2|TRBJ2-7|once
TGTGCCAGCGTGCGGACTAGCGGGAAACCCTACGAGCAGTACTTC
CASVRTSGKPYEQYF
>TRBV7-2|TRBD2|TRBJ2-5|NA
TGTGCCAGCAGCCGCGCGGCAGGGCGGGGGGAGACCCAGTACTTC
CASSRAAGRGETQYF
>TRBV25-1|TRBD1|TRBJ2-1|NA
TGTGCCAGCAGGAACGACAGGGGCACTGAGCAGTTCTTC
CASRNDRGTEQFF
>TRBV6-6|NA|TRBJ1-5|NA
TGTGCCAGCAGTCGTGGACAGCGCTACAATCAGCCCCAGCATTTT
CASSRGQRYNQPQHF
>TRBV7-2|TRBD2|TRBJ2-1|NA
TGTGCCAGCAGCCGCCGGTCAGGACTAGCGGGCAAGGGTGAGCAGTTCTTC
CASSRRSGLAGKGEQFF
>TRBV10-3|TRBD1|TRBJ1-3|once
TGTGCCATCACACGGGACAGTGGCTCTGGAAACACCATATATTTT
CAITRDSGSGNTIYF
>TRBV6-5|TRBD1|TRBJ1-2|NA
TGTGCCACCAAACCCCCAGGGGCAGGGGGCTATGGCTACACCTTC
CATKPPGAGGYGYTF
>TRBV7-9|TRBD1|TRBJ1-5|NA
TGTGCCAGCAGCGAGACAGGGGGTCAGCCCCAGCATTTT
CASSETGGQPQHF
>TRBV5-4|TRBD1|TRBJ2-7|once
TGTGCCAGCAGCCAACCTACAGGGGTGGGCGAGCAGTACTTC
CASSQPTGVGEQYF
>TRBV10-1|NA|TRBJ2-1|NA
TGCGCCAGCAGCGGAACGGGACTTCTATACAATGAGCAGTTCTTC
CASSGTGLLYNEQFF
>TRBV5-1|NA|TRBJ2-5|NA
TGCGCCAGCAGCCTACTCCCCGGGGTTGGGGAGACCCAGTACTTC
CASSLLPGVGETQYF
>TRBV30|NA|TRBJ2-5|NA
TGTGCCTGGAGTGTGGGCAACCTCCAAGAGACCCAGTACTTC
CAWSVGNLQETQYF
>TRBV25-1|NA|TRBJ2-7|NA
TGTGCCAGCAGTGAGTTACTAGTATTTAACGAGCAGTACTTC
CASSELLVFNEQYF
>TRBV10-3|NA|TRBJ1-1|NA
TGTGCCATCAAAGGGCCGGGGGAGCGCACTGAAGCTTTCTTT
CAIKGPGERTEAFF
>TRBV28|NA|TRBJ2-6|once
TGTGCCAGCACCTGGTCGGTCGGGGCCAACGTCCTGACTTTC
CASTWSVGANVLTF
>TRBV7-2|NA|TRBJ1-1|few
TGTGCCAGCAGCGCTAGGGGTAACACTGAAGCTTTCTTT
CASSARGNTEAFF
>TRBV5-1|NA|TRBJ1-4|NA
TGCGCCAGCAGCCCCCCAGGTGAAAAACTGTTTTTT
CASSPPGEKLFF
>TRBV6-1|NA|TRBJ2-7|NA
TGTGCCAGCAGTGATACGGGGGTAGGGTACGAGCAGTACTTC
CASSDTGVGYEQYF
>TRBV6-1|NA|TRBJ1-5|NA
TGTGCCAGCAGTGCGGACCCGGGCCGGAAGGGAGATCAGCCCCAGCATTTT
CASSADPGRKGDQPQHF
>TRBV6-4|NA|TRBJ2-4|NA
TGTGCCAGCAGTGAAGGAGCCTTAGCCAAAAACATTCAGTACTTC
CASSEGALAKNIQYF
>TRBV11-3|TRBD2|TRBJ2-3|NA
TGTGCCAGCAGCTTCTACCGACTAGCGGGTGGGACAGATACGCAGTATTTT
CASSFYRLAGGTDTQYF
>TRBV7-2|NA|TRBJ2-4|NA
TGTGCCAGCAGCTTACCAGGGGCGGACATTCAGTACTTC
CASSLPGADIQYF
>TRBV6-5|NA|TRBJ2-7|NA
TGTGCCAGCAGTTACGGCGGAAATAACTACGAGCAGTACTTC
CASSYGGNNYEQYF
>TRBV9|NA|TRBJ1-1|few
TGTGCCAGCAGCGTGGATGCGGGGGTGAACACTGAAGCTTTCTTT
CASSVDAGVNTEAFF
>TRBV30|NA|TRBJ1-2|NA
TGTGCCTGGAGTGTAAGGACAGCGGGAGGCTACACCTTC
CAWSVRTAGGYTF
>TRBV6-4|NA|TRBJ1-1|NA
TGTGCCAGCAGCGCTGCGGTGAACACTGAAGCTTTCTTT
CASSAAVNTEAFF
>TRBV11-2|TRBD2|TRBJ2-7|NA
TGTGCCAGCAGCCAAGGAGCGGGGACCTACGAGCAGTACTTC
CASSQGAGTYEQYF
>TRBV5-1|TRBD2|TRBJ2-1|NA
TGCGCCAGCAGCTTTAGACTAGCGGGAGGTCTTTCCTACAATGAGCAGTTCTTC
CASSFRLAGGLSYNEQFF
>TRBV4-3|NA|TRBJ2-1|NA
TGCGCCAGCAGTCCGTCCCGGTTCCTGTCGAACAATGAGCAGTTCTTC
CASSPSRFLSNNEQFF